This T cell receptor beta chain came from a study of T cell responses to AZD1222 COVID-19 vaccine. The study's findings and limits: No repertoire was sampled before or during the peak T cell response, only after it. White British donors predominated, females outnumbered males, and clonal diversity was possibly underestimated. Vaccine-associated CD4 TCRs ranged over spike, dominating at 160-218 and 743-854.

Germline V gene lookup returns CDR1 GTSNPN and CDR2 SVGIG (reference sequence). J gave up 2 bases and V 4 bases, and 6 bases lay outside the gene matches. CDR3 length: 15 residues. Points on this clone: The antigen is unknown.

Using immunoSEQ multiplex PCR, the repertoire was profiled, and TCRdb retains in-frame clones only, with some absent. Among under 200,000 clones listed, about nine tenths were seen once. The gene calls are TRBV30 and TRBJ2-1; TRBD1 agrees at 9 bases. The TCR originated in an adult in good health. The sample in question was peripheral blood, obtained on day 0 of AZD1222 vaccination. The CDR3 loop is CAWTPGQGTYNEQFF. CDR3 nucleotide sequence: TGTGCCTGGACCCCTGGACAGGGGACCTACAATGAGCAGTTCTTC.